This T cell receptor beta chain is from a study of cytomegalovirus exposure and HLA in healthy donors. The study, taken as a whole, reports: Reported results showed that the classifier diagnosed cytomegalovirus status with high specificity and sensitivity. Analyzed later, most CMV-associated TCR beta chains appeared HLA-restricted.

The length of the CDR3 is 12 residues. J lost 9 bases, V lost 3 bases, and 3 bases had no gene match. Germline V gives CDR1 SQVTM, CDR2 ANQGSEA. In regard to this clone: Antigen unknown.

Primers for the PCR totalled 60 Vbeta and 13 Jbeta. Sequencing was performed with immunoSEQ multiplex PCR; in TCRdb, only in-frame clones are kept and a portion is missing. The repertoire holds 140,000 to 150,000 clones, over 70% seen once, with about 7% in the top ten. The specimen was PBMCs. The chain is built from TRBV29-1 and TRBJ2-3; 10 bases agree with TRBD1. The receptor's source is a man aged 30 to 45 in good health and CMV-seronegative. Written as DNA, the CDR3 is TGCAGCGTTGACATGGGACAGGGGACGCAGTATTTT. This codes for CSVDMGQGTQYF.